The clone carrying this T cell receptor beta chain has a count of ten or more. Extracted total RNA amounted to at least 5.5 micrograms for each sample. This sample is drawn from a study of blood T cells in healthy people across ages. A sample-barcoded 5' primer and a J-beta primer mix were used in a second PCR of roughly 7 to 11 cycles. TCRdb reanalysed the 5' RACE reads using MiXCR and keeps one entry per CDR3 protein. The sample carries about 650,000 distinct CDR3 sequences, under 65% recorded once. The CDR3 is 11 residues long. Germline V gene lookup returns CDR1 MNHNS and CDR2 SASEGT. Trimming took off 8 bases at V and 8 bases at J, with 10 bases between the two ends.

The gene calls are TRBV6-1 and TRBJ2-1; the D is unclear. The sample consisted of blood. The receptor's source is a woman of 80 years or more in good health. The CDR3 region is CASPMYDEQFF. CDR3 nucleotides: TGTGCCAGCCCTATGTACGATGAGCAGTTCTTC.